Listed below are T cell receptor beta chains from one sample, sequenced in a study of blood T cell repertoires in COVID-19. The assay was immunoSEQ multiplex PCR, and TCRdb's table has in-frame clones only and misses some. This sample has just under 250,000 clones, with around 89% found just once. The sequencing input was PBMCs or T cells enriched from blood (not recorded which). The receptor source for this set is a woman aged 25 to 45 who had recovered from COVID-19. CDR3s include the opening cysteine and the closing phenylalanine or tryptophan.

v_gene: TRBV4-3
CDR3aa: CASSQEGTGSYNSPLHF

v_gene: TRBV7-2
CDR3aa: CASSLVRGGNTEAFF

v_gene: TRBV4-2
CDR3aa: CASSQGRGSYEQYF

v_gene: TRBV7-7
CDR3aa: CASSGQGSSKLFF

v_gene: TRBV9
CDR3aa: CASSLAAGGGTDTQYF

v_gene: TRBV2
CDR3aa: CASRVEVNTEAFF

v_gene: TRBV7-8
CDR3aa: CASSGTGLRNTEAFF

v_gene: TRBV6-5
CDR3aa: CASGTANYNSPLHF

v_gene: TRBV7-2
CDR3aa: CASSLERGGQPQHF

v_gene: TRBV12-5
CDR3aa: CASGLGGNTEAFF

v_gene: TRBV5-1
CDR3aa: CASSQEVGTEAFF

v_gene: TRBV27
CDR3aa: CASSLRTGHIFGYTF

v_gene: TRBV27
CDR3aa: CASVGQGPRDRINMNTEAFF

v_gene: TRBV30
CDR3aa: CAWIRTGLRHEAFF

v_gene: TRBV9
CDR3aa: CASSVDGGANTGELFF

v_gene: TRBV27
CDR3aa: CASKWATGANVLTF

v_gene: TRBV3-1/TRBV3-2
CDR3aa: CASSPRVSATQYF

v_gene: TRBV6-5
CDR3aa: CASSTSGTGGETQYF

v_gene: TRBV6-5
CDR3aa: CASSYSRSSYNSPLHF

v_gene: TRBV18
CDR3aa: CASSPLAGIYNEQFF